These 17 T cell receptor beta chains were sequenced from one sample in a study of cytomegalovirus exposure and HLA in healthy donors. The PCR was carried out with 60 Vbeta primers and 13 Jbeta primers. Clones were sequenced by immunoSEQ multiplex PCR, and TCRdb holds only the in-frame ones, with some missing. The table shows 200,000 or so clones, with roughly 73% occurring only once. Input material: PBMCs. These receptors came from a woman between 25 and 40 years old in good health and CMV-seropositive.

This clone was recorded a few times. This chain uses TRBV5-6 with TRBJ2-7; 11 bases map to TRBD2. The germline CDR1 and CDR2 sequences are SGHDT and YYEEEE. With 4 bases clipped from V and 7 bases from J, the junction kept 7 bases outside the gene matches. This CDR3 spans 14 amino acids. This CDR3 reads CASSETSGTREQYF. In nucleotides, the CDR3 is TGTGCCAGCAGCGAGACTAGCGGGACGAGGGAGCAGTACTTC.

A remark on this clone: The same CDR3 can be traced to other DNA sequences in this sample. For the CDR3, the DNA is TGTGCCAGCAGAGGGGGAAACTATGGCTACACCTTC. Translating it yields CASRGGNYGYTF. This chain uses TRBV5-4 with TRBJ1-2, with a weak D call TRBD1 (6 bases). This CDR3 has 12 amino acids. Trimming took off 5 bases at V and 2 bases at J, with 7 bases between the two ends. Per germline, CDR1 SGHNT and CDR2 YYREEE (reference sequence). The complete variable domain, with remaining parts taken from reference TRBV5-4 and TRBJ1-2, reads ETGVTQSPTHLIKTRGQQVTLRCSSQSGHNTVSWYQQALGQGPQFIFQYYREEENGRGNFPPRFSGLQFPNYSSELNVNALELDDSALYLCASRGGNYGYTFGSGTRLTVV.

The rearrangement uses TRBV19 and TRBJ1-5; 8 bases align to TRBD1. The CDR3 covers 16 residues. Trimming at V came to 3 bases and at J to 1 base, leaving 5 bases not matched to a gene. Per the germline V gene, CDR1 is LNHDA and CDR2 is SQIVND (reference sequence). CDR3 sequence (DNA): TGTGCCAGTAGTATCTCTCAGGGGGCGAGCAATCAGCCCCAGCATTTT. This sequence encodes CASSISQGASNQPQHF.

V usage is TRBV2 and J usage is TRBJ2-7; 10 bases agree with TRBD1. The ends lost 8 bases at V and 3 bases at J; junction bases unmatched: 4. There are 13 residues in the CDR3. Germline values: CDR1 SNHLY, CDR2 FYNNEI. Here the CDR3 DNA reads TGTGCCAGCGTGGGACAGGGGAACTACGAGCAGTACTTC. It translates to CASVGQGNYEQYF. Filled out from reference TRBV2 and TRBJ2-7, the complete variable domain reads EPEVTQTPSHQVTQMGQEVILRCVPISNHLYFYWYRQILGQKVEFLVSFYNNEISEKSEIFDDQFSVERPDGSNFTLKIRSTKLEDSAMYFCASVGQGNYEQYFGPGTRLTVT.

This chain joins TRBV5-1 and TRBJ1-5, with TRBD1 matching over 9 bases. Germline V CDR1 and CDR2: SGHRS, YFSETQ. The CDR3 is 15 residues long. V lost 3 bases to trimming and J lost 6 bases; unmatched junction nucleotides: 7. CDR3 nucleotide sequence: TGCGCCAGCAGCTCGGGACAGGGTACGGGTCAGCCCCAGCATTTT. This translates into CASSSGQGTGQPQHF.

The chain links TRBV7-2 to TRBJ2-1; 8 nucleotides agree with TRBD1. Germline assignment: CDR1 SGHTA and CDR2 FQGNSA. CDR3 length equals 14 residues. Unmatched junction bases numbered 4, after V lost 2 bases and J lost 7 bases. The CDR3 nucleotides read TGTGCCAGCAGCTTACAGGGGGCGAGTAATGAGCAGTTCTTC. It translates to CASSLQGASNEQFF.

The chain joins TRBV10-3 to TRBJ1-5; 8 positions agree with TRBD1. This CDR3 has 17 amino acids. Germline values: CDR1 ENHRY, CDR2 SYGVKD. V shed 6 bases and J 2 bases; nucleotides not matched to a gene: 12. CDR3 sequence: CAIRRVGQGSRNQPQHF. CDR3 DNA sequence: TGTGCCATCAGACGAGTCGGACAGGGTAGTCGCAATCAGCCCCAGCATTTT.

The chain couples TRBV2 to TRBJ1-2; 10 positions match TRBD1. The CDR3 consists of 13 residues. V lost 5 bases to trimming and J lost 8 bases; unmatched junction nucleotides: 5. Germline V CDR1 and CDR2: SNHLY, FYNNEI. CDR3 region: CASSLGTGVGYTF. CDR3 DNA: TGTGCCAGCAGTCTCGGGACAGGGGTAGGCTACACCTTC.

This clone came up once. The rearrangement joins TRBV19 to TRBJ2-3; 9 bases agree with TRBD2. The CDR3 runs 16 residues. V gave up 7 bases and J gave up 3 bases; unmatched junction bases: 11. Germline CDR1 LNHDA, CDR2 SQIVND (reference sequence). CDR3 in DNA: TGTGCCAGTACGGGACAGCTAGCGGGGAAAACAGATACGCAGTATTTT. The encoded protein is CASTGQLAGKTDTQYF.

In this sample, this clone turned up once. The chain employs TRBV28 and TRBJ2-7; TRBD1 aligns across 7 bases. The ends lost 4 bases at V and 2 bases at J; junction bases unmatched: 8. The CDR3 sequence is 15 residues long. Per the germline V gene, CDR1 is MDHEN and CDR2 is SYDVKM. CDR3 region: CASSSYSGTAYEQYF. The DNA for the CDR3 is TGTGCCAGCAGTTCGTACTCCGGGACAGCCTACGAGCAGTACTTC.

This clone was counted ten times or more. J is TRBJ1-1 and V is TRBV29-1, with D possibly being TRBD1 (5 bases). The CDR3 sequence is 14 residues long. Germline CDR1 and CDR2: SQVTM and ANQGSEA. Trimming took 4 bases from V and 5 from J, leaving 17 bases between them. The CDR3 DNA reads TGCAGCGTTGCCCGGGGAGGGGCTTGGACTGAAGCTTTCTTT. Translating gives CSVARGGAWTEAFF.

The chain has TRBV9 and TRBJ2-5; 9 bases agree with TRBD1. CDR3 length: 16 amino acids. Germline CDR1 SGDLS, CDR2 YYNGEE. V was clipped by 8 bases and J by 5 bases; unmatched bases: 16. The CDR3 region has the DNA TGTGCCAGTACTAGAGGGGGACAGGGAGCAGGGGAGACCCAGTACTTC. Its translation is CASTRGGQGAGETQYF.

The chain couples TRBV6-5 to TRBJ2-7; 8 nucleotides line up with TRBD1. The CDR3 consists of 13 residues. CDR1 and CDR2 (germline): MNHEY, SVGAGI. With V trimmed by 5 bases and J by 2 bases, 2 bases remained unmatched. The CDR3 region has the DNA TGTGCCAGCAGTCGACAGGGGACCTACGAGCAGTACTTC. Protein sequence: CASSRQGTYEQYF.

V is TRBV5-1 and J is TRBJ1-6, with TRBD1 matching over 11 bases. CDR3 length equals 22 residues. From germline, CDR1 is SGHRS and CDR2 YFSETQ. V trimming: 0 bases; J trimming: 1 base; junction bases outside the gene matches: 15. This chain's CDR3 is CASSLAGPGQGGERSYNSPLHF. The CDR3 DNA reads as TGCGCCAGCAGCTTGGCCGGACCGGGACAGGGGGGTGAGAGGTCCTATAATTCACCCCTCCACTTT.

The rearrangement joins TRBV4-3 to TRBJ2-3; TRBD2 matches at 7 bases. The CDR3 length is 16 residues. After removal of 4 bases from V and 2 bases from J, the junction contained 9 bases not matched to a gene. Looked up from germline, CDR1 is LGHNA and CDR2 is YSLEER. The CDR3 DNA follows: TGCGCCAGCAGCCGTGCATGGGGGGGATCCACAGATACGCAGTATTTT. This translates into CASSRAWGGSTDTQYF.

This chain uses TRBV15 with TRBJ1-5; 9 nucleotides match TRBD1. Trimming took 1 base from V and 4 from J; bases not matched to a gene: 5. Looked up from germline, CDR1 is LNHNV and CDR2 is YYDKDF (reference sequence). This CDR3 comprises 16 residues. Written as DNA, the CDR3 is TGTGCCACCAGCAGAGTATTGGGGACAGGGAATCAGCCCCAGCATTTT. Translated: CATSRVLGTGNQPQHF.

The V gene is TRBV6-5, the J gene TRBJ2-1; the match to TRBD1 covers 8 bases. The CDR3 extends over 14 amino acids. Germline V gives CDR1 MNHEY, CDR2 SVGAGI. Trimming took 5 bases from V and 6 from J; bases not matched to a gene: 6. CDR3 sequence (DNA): TGTGCCAGCAGTCGGGGACAGGTTGGCAATGAGCAGTTCTTC. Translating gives CASSRGQVGNEQFF.